The 9 T cell receptor beta chains listed next were all sequenced from one sample in a study of sequential checkpoint blockade in melanoma. Libraries were prepared by immunoSEQ multiplex PCR; TCRdb keeps only in-frame clonotypes and omits some of them. The table shows around 30,000 clones, with more than 70% occurring only once. The treatment was: randomized to nivolumab then ipilimumab (arm A) or the reverse (arm B). The starting material was CD8+ T cells sorted from blood (inferred from file names), obtained from a patient given nivolumab and ipilimumab in sequence. The receptors stem from a human donor with melanoma.

The chain employs TRBV6-5 and TRBJ2-5; D might be TRBD2 (6 bases). Trimming removed 0 bases at V and 7 bases at J, with 18 bases between. The CDR3 is made up of 16 amino acids. Germline CDR1 MNHEY, CDR2 SVGAGI. The CDR3 region has the DNA TGTGCCAGCAGTTACTCGCGGGGTACTTTGAAGAGGACCCAGTACTTC. Translated, it gives CASSYSRGTLKRTQYF.

The chain employs TRBV2 and TRBJ2-5; 12 positions agree with TRBD2. The germline V gene has CDR1 SNHLY and CDR2 FYNNEI. The CDR3 has 15 amino acids. Losses at the gene ends were 9 bases for V and 4 bases for J; bases not matched to a gene: 9. CDR3: CARKTLAGGGETQYF. In DNA, the CDR3 is TGTGCCAGAAAGACACTAGCGGGAGGAGGAGAGACCCAGTACTTC.

The chain employs TRBV19 and TRBJ2-7, with D unresolved. Germline CDR1 and CDR2: LNHDA and SQIVND (reference sequence). The CDR3 is 14 amino acids. Trimming removed 0 bases from V and 2 bases from J, with 8 bases in between. The CDR3 DNA follows: TGTGCCAGTAGTATAGATGATGAGACCTACGAGCAGTACTTC. Protein: CASSIDDETYEQYF.

The chain is built from TRBV28 and TRBJ2-1; 9 bases align to TRBD2. Trimming cost V 3 bases and J 0 bases; bases outside gene matches: 9. This CDR3 region has 18 residues. Germline-derived CDR1 and CDR2 are MDHEN and SYDVKM. The CDR3 region is CASSLLAGSLSSYNEQFF. DNA of the CDR3: TGTGCCAGCAGTTTGCTAGCGGGAAGCCTAAGCTCCTACAATGAGCAGTTCTTC.

The chain links TRBV27 to TRBJ2-7; a possible D gene is TRBD1 (6 bases). V lost 3 bases and J lost 2, with 17 bases in between. CDR1 is MNHEY, CDR2 SMNVEV, per germline (reference sequence). The CDR3 length is 16 residues. Written as DNA, the CDR3 is TGTGCCAGCAGTTTTGTTGGGGGCAGGGGTCCCTACGAGCAGTACTTC. Its translation is CASSFVGGRGPYEQYF.

The chain carries TRBV6-6 and TRBJ1-2, with TRBD1 matching 7 bases. Germline V CDR1 and CDR2: MNHNY, SVGAGI (reference sequence). The CDR3 runs to 13 residues. Trimming removed 2 bases from V and 5 bases from J; junction bases left unmatched: 2. The CDR3 DNA reads as TGTGCCAGCAGTTACGGGACAGAGTATGGCTACACCTTC. As protein: CASSYGTEYGYTF.

This CDR3 reads CASTAGGTQYF. The CDR3 nucleotides read TGTGCCAGCACCGCAGGGGGGACGCAGTATTTT. The chain recombines TRBV2 with TRBJ2-3; D may be TRBD1 (7 bases). Germline CDR1 reads SNHLY; CDR2 reads FYNNEI. The CDR3 loop spans 11 amino acids. Deletions cut 7 bases from V and 9 bases from J, with 11 bases between.

A few counts support this clone. This chain connects TRBV4-3 to TRBJ1-2; D is unclear. Germline CDR1 and CDR2: LGHNA and YSLEER. V dropped 3 bases and J dropped 8 bases, with 19 bases sitting between them. The length of the CDR3 is 15 residues. The CDR3: CASSQGTEGLWGYTF. DNA of the CDR3: TGCGCCAGCAGCCAGGGAACCGAGGGCCTCTGGGGCTACACCTTC.

This clone was recorded a few times. Other DNA sequences in this specimen translate into the identical CDR3. The V and J genes are TRBV19 and TRBJ1-1; possible D gene TRBD1, 6 bases. Germline V gene lookup returns CDR1 LNHDA and CDR2 SQIVND (reference sequence). The CDR3 consists of 15 residues. The V gene lost 5 bases and the J gene lost 3 bases, with 16 bases spanning the gap. In nucleotides, the CDR3 is TGTGCCAGTAGTCGTGCTGGGGAGGGGGACACTGAAGCTTTCTTT. It specifies CASSRAGEGDTEAFF.